This section outlines one TCR beta chain sequence together with its context. Its antigen remains unidentified. In germline, CDR1 is SGHDT, CDR2 YYEEEE. The CDR3 length is 12 residues. The germline V and J ends were trimmed by 0 bases and 4 bases, with 3 bases remaining between them. This entry comes from a study of PD-1 blockade in classical Hodgkin lymphoma. TCRdb's table, derived via immunoSEQ multiplex PCR, lists solely in-frame clones and lacks some. The sample consists of 7,400 or so clones, roughly 77% of them appearing once. Described time point: cycle 4 day 1 (C4D1), after six to seven weeks of nivolumab. Every single patient, without exception, relapsed after autologous stem cell transplantation, and brentuximab vedotin exposure varied. Thawed PBMCs supplied CD8+ T cells via magnetic negative selection. Regarding the study as a whole: In newly diagnosed patients, baseline TCR diversity was reportedly below that of healthy donors. Possibly reflecting disease activity or prior therapy, repertoire differences have causes that remain undefined. Patients newly diagnosed and complete responders had comparable baseline diversity. The CD4+ diversity rise by C4D1 was clearest in complete responders.

This TCR came from a human donor with classical Hodgkin lymphoma. The sample consisted of CD8+ T cells from blood, taken before the fourth cycle of nivolumab. The chain uses TRBV5-6 and TRBJ2-3; no reliable D call. In DNA form, the CDR3 reads TGTGCCAGCAGCTTGGACGCAGATACGCAGTATTTT. This sequence encodes CASSLDADTQYF.